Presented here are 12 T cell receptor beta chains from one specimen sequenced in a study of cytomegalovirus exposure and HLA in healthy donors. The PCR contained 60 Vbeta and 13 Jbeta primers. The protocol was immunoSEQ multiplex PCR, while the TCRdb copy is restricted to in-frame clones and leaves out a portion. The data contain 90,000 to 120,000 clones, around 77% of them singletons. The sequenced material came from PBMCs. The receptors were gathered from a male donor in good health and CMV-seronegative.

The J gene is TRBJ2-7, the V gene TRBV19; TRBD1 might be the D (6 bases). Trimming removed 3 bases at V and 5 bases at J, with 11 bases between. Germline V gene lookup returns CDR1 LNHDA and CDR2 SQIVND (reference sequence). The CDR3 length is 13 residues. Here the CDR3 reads CASSMTGLDEQYF. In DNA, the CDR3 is TGTGCCAGTAGTATGACAGGTCTGGACGAGCAGTACTTC. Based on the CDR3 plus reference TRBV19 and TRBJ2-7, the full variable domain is DGGITQSPKYLFRKEGQNVTLSCEQNLNHDAMYWYRQDPGQGLRLIYYSQIVNDFQKGDIAEGYSVSREKKESFPLTVTSAQKNPTAFYLCASSMTGLDEQYFGPGTRLTVT.

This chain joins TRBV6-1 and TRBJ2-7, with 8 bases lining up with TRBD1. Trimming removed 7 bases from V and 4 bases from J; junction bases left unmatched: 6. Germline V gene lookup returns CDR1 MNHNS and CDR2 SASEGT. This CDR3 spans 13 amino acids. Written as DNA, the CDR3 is TGTGCCAGCATGACAGGGGTTCCTTACGAGCAGTACTTC. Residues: CASMTGVPYEQYF.

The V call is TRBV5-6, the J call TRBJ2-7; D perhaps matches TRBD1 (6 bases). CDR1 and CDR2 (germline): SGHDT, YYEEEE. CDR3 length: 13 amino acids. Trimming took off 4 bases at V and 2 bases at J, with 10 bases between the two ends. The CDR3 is CASSRQVAYEQYF. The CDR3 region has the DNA TGTGCCAGCAGCCGACAGGTTGCCTACGAGCAGTACTTC.

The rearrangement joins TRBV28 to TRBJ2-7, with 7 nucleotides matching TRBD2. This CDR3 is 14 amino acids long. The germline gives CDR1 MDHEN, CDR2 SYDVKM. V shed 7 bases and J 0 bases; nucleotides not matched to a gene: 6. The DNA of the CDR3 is TGTGCCAGCATCATCGGCGGGAGCTCCTACGAGCAGTACTTC. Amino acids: CASIIGGSSYEQYF.

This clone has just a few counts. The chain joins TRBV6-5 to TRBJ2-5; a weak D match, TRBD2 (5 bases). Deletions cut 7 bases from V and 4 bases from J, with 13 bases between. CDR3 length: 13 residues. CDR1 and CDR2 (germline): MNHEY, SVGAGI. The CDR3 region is CASTSPGGETQYF. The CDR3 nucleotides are TGTGCCAGCACTTCACCCGGAGGAGAGACCCAGTACTTC.

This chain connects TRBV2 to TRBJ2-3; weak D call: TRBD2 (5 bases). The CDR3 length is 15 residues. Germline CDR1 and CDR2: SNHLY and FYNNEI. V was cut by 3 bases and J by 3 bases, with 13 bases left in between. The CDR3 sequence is CASSDIDLATDTQYF. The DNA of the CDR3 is TGTGCCAGCAGTGATATCGATCTAGCTACAGATACGCAGTATTTT. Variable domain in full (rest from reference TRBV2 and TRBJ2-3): EPEVTQTPSHQVTQMGQEVILRCVPISNHLYFYWYRQILGQKVEFLVSFYNNEISEKSEIFDDQFSVERPDGSNFTLKIRSTKLEDSAMYFCASSDIDLATDTQYFGPGTRLTVL.

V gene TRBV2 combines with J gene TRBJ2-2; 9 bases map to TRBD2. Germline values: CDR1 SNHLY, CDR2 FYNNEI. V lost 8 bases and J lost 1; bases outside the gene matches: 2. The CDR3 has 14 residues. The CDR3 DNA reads TGTGCCAGCCGGCGGGGGGGGAACACCGGGGAGCTGTTTTTT. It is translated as CASRRGGNTGELFF.

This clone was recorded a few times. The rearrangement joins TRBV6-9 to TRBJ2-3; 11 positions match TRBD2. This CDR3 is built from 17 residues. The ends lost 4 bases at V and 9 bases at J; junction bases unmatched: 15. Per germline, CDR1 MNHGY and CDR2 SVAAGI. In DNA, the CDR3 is TGTGCCAGCAGTTTAGGGACTAGCGGCGCGGGGGGGGAAACGCAGTATTTT. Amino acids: CASSLGTSGAGGETQYF.

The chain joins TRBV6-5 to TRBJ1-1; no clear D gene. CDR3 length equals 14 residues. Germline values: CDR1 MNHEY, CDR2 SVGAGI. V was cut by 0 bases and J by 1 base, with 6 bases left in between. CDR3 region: CASSYSTANTEAFF. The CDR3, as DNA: TGTGCCAGCAGTTACTCGACTGCGAACACTGAAGCTTTCTTT.

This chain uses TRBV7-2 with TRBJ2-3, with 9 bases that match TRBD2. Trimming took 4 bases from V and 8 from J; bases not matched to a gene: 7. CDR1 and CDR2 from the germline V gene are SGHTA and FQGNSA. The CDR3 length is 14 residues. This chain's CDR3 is CASSSRTSESTQYF. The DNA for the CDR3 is TGTGCCAGCAGCTCCAGGACTAGCGAGAGTACGCAGTATTTT. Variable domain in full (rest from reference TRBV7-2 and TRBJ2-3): GAGVSQSPSNKVTEKGKDVELRCDPISGHTALYWYRQSLGQGLEFLIYFQGNSAPDKSGLPSDRFSAERTGGSVSTLTIQRTQQEDSAVYLCASSSRTSESTQYFGPGTRLTVL.

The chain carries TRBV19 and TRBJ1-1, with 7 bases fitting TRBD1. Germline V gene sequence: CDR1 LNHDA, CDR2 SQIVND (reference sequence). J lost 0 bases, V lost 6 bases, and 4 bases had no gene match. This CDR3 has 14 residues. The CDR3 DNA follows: TGTGCCAGTAGCCTGACAGGGATGAACACTGAAGCTTTCTTT. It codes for CASSLTGMNTEAFF.

CDR3 protein: CASSLTTSGRENEQFF. For the CDR3, the DNA is TGCGCCAGCAGCTTAACGACTAGCGGGAGAGAGAATGAGCAGTTCTTC. The chain is built from TRBV5-1 and TRBJ2-1; TRBD2 matches 12 bases. V lost 2 bases to trimming and J lost 7 bases; unmatched junction nucleotides: 7. This CDR3 region has 16 residues. Germline CDR1 is SGHRS and CDR2 is YFSETQ. Full variable domain (missing parts from reference TRBV5-1 and TRBJ2-1): KAGVTQTPRYLIKTRGQQVTLSCSPISGHRSVSWYQQTPGQGLQFLFEYFSETQRNKGNFPGRFSGRQFSNSRSEMNVSTLELGDSALYLCASSLTTSGRENEQFFGPGTRLTVL.